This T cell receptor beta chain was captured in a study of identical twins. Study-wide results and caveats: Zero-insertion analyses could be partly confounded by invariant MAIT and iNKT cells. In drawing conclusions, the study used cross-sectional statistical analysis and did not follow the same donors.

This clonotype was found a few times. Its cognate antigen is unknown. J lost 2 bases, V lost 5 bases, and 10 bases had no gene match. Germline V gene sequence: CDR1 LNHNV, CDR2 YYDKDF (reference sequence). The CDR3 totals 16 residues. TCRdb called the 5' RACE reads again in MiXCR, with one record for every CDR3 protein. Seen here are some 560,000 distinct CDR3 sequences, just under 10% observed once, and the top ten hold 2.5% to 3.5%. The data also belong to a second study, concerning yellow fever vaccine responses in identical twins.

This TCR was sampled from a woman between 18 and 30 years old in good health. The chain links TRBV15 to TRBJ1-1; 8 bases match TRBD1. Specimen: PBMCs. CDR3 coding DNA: TGTGCCACCAGCGCCTTTGAGGGACAGGTAAACACTGAAGCTTTCTTT. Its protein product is CATSAFEGQVNTEAFF.